This passage covers 27 T cell receptor beta chains from one sample sequenced in a study of monozygotic twins with inflammatory bowel disease. TCRdb reprocessed the 5' RACE reads and keeps a single row for each CDR3 protein, giving no DNA. Across more than 95,000 distinct CDR3 sequences, the top ten clones capture under 2.5% of the sample. The sample taken for sequencing was blood. The receptors were gathered from a human donor with ulcerative colitis or Crohn's disease, or a healthy co-twin of an affected twin (not recorded which).

The V and J genes are TRBV6-1 and TRBJ1-3. The CDR3 runs to 14 residues. Germline assignment: CDR1 MNHNS and CDR2 SASEGT. CDR3 sequence: CASSEASSGNTIYF.

The gene calls are TRBV7-2 and TRBJ1-5; TCRdb picks TRBD1, but there is no DNA to check that call. The CDR3 is made up of 13 amino acids. Per germline, CDR1 SGHTA and CDR2 FQGNSA. The CDR3 loop reads CASSLDRGEPQHF.

The CDR3 loop is CASSLGLGEQYF. The chain has TRBV5-5 and TRBJ2-7. There are 12 residues in the CDR3. Germline assignment: CDR1 SGHKS and CDR2 YYEKEE (reference sequence).

The chain uses TRBV19 and TRBJ1-1. The CDR3 extends over 14 amino acids. CDR1 and CDR2 from the germline V gene are LNHDA and SQIVND (reference sequence). The CDR3 here is CDSSHLQWNTEAFF.

V is TRBV11-2 and J is TRBJ2-7; TCRdb calls TRBD1, which cannot be checked without DNA. Germline assignment: CDR1 SGHAT and CDR2 FQNNGV. The CDR3 is made up of 12 amino acids. CDR3 residues: CASSPDRANQYF. The variable domain in full, with the rest retrieved from reference TRBV11-2 and TRBJ2-7, is EAGVAQSPRYKIIEKRQSVAFWCNPISGHATLYWYQQILGQGPKLLIQFQNNGVVDDSQLPKDRFSAERLKGVDSTLKIQPAKLEDSAVYLCASSPDRANQYFGPGTRLTVT.

This sequence joins TRBV9 and TRBJ1-1. The V gene's germline CDR1 is SGDLS and CDR2 YYNGEE. The CDR3 contains 13 residues. CDR3 residues: CASSAAGNAEAFF.

V and J are TRBV6-1 and TRBJ2-3. Germline-derived CDR1 and CDR2 are MNHNS and SASEGT. The CDR3 spans 15 residues. This chain's CDR3 is CASSGARGGTDTQYF.

The genes are TRBV12-3 or TRBV12-4 and TRBJ2-3; TCRdb selects TRBD2, and the lack of DNA leaves this call unchecked. This CDR3 comprises 18 residues. The CDR3 is CASRRSGGPSPGLDTQYF.

J is TRBJ1-1 and V is TRBV20-1; the TCRdb call, TRBD1, lacks DNA for checking. Germline CDR1 is DFQATT and CDR2 is SNEGSKA (reference sequence). This CDR3 is built from 17 residues. CDR3 loop: CSARVSVRTGWDTEAFF.

The rearrangement joins TRBV7-9 to TRBJ2-5. Germline CDR1 SEHNR, CDR2 FQNEAQ (reference sequence). The CDR3 sequence is 12 residues long. CDR3 protein: CASSLARETQYF.

The chain couples TRBV7-8 to TRBJ1-6. Germline V lookup: CDR1 SGHVS, CDR2 FQNEAQ. The CDR3 has 12 residues. The CDR3 reads CASSPENSPLHF.

The chain uses TRBV28 and TRBJ2-7; checking the TCRdb D call of TRBD1 is not possible without DNA. This CDR3 is 15 amino acids long. Germline loops: CDR1 MDHEN, CDR2 SYDVKM. The CDR3 here is CASSLRTELPYEQYF.

CDR3 protein: CASSHGTGGSYEQYF. V gene TRBV12-3 or TRBV12-4 combines with J gene TRBJ2-7; TCRdb reports TRBD1, a call that lacks DNA to check it against. CDR3 length: 15 residues.

The rearrangement uses TRBV4-3 and TRBJ1-5. Germline CDR1 LGHNA, CDR2 YSLEER. The CDR3 is 15 residues long. CDR3 loop: CASSQFRQGNQPQHF.

The V gene is TRBV20-1, the J gene TRBJ1-1. This CDR3 has 11 amino acids. CDR1 is DFQATT and CDR2 is SNEGSKA in the germline V gene (reference sequence). The CDR3 region is CSAMRNTEAFF.

This chain connects TRBV29-1 to TRBJ1-1; with no DNA, the TCRdb D assignment of TRBD1 cannot be verified. CDR1 and CDR2 from the germline V gene are SQVTM and ANQGSEA. The CDR3 has 13 amino acids. The CDR3 sequence: CSVRKGMNTEAFF.

The genes are TRBV4-3 and TRBJ1-1. CDR1 is LGHNA and CDR2 is YSLEER in the germline V gene. CDR3 length: 15 residues. CDR3 region: CASSQEGQFNTEAFF.

The CDR3 sequence is CVSRFRGSGANVLTF. This chain connects TRBV12-3 or TRBV12-4 to TRBJ2-6; TCRdb reports TRBD1, a call that lacks DNA to check it against. There are 15 residues in the CDR3.

CDR3 region: CASTNSAKETQYF. This chain connects TRBV6-2 or TRBV6-3 to TRBJ2-5; with no DNA, the TCRdb D assignment of TRBD2 cannot be verified. CDR3 size: 13 residues. Germline CDR1 MNHEY, CDR2 SVGEGT.

The chain employs TRBV7-9 and TRBJ2-2. Germline CDR1 SEHNR, CDR2 FQNEAQ (reference sequence). The CDR3 has 17 residues. The CDR3 spells CASSPRPVEAGTGELFF. The variable domain in full, completed from reference TRBV7-9 and TRBJ2-2, reads DTGVSQNPRHKITKRGQNVTFRCDPISEHNRLYWYRQTLGQGPEFLTYFQNEAQLEKSRLLSDRFSAERPKGSFSTLEIQRTEQGDSAMYLCASSPRPVEAGTGELFFGEGSRLTVL.

The V and J genes are TRBV5-1 and TRBJ1-4; TCRdb names TRBD1, which stays unverified in the absence of DNA. The CDR3 totals 15 residues. Germline V gene data show CDR1 as SGHRS and CDR2 as YFSETQ. CDR3 sequence: CASSPGRGTNEKLFF.

The gene calls are TRBV6-2 or TRBV6-3 and TRBJ2-1; TCRdb's D call of TRBD1 is untestable without DNA. There are 12 residues in the CDR3. The germline V gene encodes CDR1 MNHEY and CDR2 SVGEGT. The CDR3 loop reads CASSDRVHEQFF.

The V call is TRBV30, the J call TRBJ2-2. CDR3 size: 15 residues. The germline V gene encodes CDR1 GTSNPN and CDR2 SVGIG (reference sequence). The CDR3 region is CAWLIRGRNTGELFF.

This chain connects TRBV20-1 to TRBJ1-5. Germline assignment: CDR1 DFQATT and CDR2 SNEGSKA (reference sequence). The CDR3 contains 12 residues. The CDR3 sequence: CSASYSNQPQHF.

The V gene is TRBV20-1, the J gene TRBJ2-3; absent DNA, TCRdb's TRBD1 call cannot be checked. In germline, CDR1 is DFQATT, CDR2 SNEGSKA (reference sequence). The length of the CDR3 is 14 residues. CDR3 residues: CSAAGAGGTDTQYF.

The J gene is TRBJ2-7, the V gene TRBV13; TCRdb returns TRBD1, unconfirmable since there is no DNA. CDR1 and CDR2 from the germline V gene are PRHDT and FYEKMQ (reference sequence). This CDR3 comprises 16 residues. The CDR3 protein is CASRHSLGQKTYEQYF.

The V call is TRBV6-1, the J call TRBJ2-7; TCRdb lists TRBD2, though no DNA is available to test this call. Germline V gene sequence: CDR1 MNHNS, CDR2 SASEGT. The CDR3 loop spans 14 amino acids. The CDR3 sequence is CASTEAGPSYEQYF.